This T cell receptor beta chain is from a study of cytomegalovirus exposure and HLA in healthy donors (dated by TCRdb to 2015 to 2018). For the wider study: According to a later analysis, one platform produced both the 110 or so validation repertoires and the 666 repertoires of the first cohort. The study aimed to test whether cataloging public T cell receptors could reveal signatures of past pathogen exposure. Besides the first cohort of hundreds of subjects, a separate validation cohort made up of 120 different subjects was used. The study combined high-throughput TCR immunosequencing, statistical association of individual TCRs with disease status, and machine learning to predict cytomegalovirus infection status. The full study reports these points: All 120 or so repertoires were used to score co-occurrence in the validation cohort in a later analysis, because that analysis had no HLA typing for the cohort. Three of the identified cytomegalovirus-associated TCR beta chains were confirmed in vitro to be specific for cytomegalovirus antigens. The classifier was reported to diagnose cytomegalovirus status with high specificity and sensitivity in both the original and validation cohorts. The authors suggested that the approach could potentially be generalized to other disease states and immunological phenotypes. While some public TCRs were present in many individuals, most TCR sequences turned up only very rarely across donors. A total of roughly 160 TCR beta chains were listed by the study as associated with cytomegalovirus. Of the cluster scores, about 94% were above 0 in a later analysis, which found that TCRs clustered in the first cohort also tended to co-occur in the 95 to 150 validation repertoires.

Remarks on this clone: The antigen it recognizes is unknown. Qualities for individual bases were not recorded, and no much larger clone is one base off.

Library preparation was by the immunoSEQ multiplex PCR assay. The source study handled its data this way. A statistical classification framework was built to diagnose cytomegalovirus status from the catalog of TCR beta chain sequences. The source is immuneACCESS, and TCRdb retained only in-frame sequences with V and J called. Part of the clones is not carried over; for the studies checked, unresolved V genes explain less than half of this, and the remainder is unexplained. The V and J calls and clone size were taken over from that table, and D and trimming were inferred from the DNA. This sample holds about 120,000 clones; more than 70% were observed only once. Of the sample, under 2.5% is held by the ten largest clones. Donors formed part of the validation cohort, which comprised 120 subjects and was distinct from the first cohort of fewer than 750 subjects. The TCR sequence derives from a woman aged 25 to 39 in good health and CMV-seronegative. Material: PBMCs.

The CDR3 amino acid sequence is: CASSPRQGPYEQYF. The DNA sequence is given as TGTGCCAGCAGCCCCAGACAGGGCCCCTACGAGCAGTACTTC. The chain joins TRBV7-2 to TRBJ2-7, and 7 bases in between align with TRBD1. The CDR3 starts with the cysteine, ends with the phenylalanine, and has 14 residues. Only CDR3 DNA is held: 42 bases, read in frame from base 1. According to the germline V gene, CDR1 reads SGHTA and CDR2 reads FQGNSA. Trimming takes 5 bases off V and 2 bases off J; junction bases not matched to a gene: 6.